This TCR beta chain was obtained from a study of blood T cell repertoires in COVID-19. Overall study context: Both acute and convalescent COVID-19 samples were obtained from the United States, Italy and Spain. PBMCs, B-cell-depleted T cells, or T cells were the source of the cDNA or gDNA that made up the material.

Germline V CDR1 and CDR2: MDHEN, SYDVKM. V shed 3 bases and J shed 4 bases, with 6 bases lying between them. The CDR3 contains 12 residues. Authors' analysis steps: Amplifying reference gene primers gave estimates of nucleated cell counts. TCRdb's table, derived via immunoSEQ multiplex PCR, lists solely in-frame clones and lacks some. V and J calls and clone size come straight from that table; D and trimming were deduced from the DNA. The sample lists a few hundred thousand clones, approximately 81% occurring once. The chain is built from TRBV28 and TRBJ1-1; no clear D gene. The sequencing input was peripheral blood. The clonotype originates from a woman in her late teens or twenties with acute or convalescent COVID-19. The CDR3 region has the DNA TGTGCCAGCAGTTTGTCTACCACTGAAGCTTTCTTT. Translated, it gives CASSLSTTEAFF. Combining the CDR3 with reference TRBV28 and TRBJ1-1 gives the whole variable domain DVKVTQSSRYLVKRTGEKVFLECVQDMDHENMFWYRQDPGLGLRLIYFSYDVKMKEKGDIPEGYSVSREKKERFSLILESASTNQTSMYLCASSLSTTEAFFGQGTRLTVV.